Sequencing of this T cell receptor beta chain was carried out in a study of shared clonotypes between healthy human individuals. Using immunoSEQ multiplex PCR, the repertoire was profiled, and TCRdb retains in-frame clones only, with some absent. Here the sample spans over a million clones, 65% to 80% being singletons. From CD4+ cells came CD45RA+ naive and CD45RA-negative memory subsets. The CDR3 is 15 residues long. Germline V CDR1 and CDR2: MGHDK, SYGVNS. V was cut by 2 bases and J by 2 bases, with 13 bases left in between. The sequencing sample was made of memory CD4+ T cells sorted from blood. Sample subset: CD45RA-negative fraction. The sequence was collected from a man aged 18 to 30 in good health. The chain links TRBV25-1 to TRBJ2-7; the D gene is possibly TRBD1 (6 bases). CDR3 nucleotide sequence: TGTGCCAGCAGTGAAAACCGGGACACAACCTACGAGCAGTACTTC. This gives the protein CASSENRDTTYEQYF.